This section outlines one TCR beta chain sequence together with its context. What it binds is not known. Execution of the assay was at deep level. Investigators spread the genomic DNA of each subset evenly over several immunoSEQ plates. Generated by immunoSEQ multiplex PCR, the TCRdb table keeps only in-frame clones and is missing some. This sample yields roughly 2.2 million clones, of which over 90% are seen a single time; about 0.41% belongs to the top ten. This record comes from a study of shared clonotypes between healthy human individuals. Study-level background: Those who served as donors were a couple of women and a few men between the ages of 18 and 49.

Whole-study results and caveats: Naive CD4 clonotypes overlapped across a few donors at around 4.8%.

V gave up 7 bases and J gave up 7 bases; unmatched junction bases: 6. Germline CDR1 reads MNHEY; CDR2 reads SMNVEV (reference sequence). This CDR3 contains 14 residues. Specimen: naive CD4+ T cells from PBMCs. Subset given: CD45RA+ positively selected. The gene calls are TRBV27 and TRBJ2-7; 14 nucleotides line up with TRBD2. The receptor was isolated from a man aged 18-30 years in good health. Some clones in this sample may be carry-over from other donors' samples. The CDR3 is CASTGLAGGSEQYF. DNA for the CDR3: TGTGCCAGCACCGGACTAGCGGGAGGAAGTGAGCAGTACTTC.